The clone carrying this T cell receptor beta chain came up many times. The antigen is unknown. The sample belongs to a study of breast tumors, draining lymph nodes, adjacent tissues. The germline gives CDR1 SGHDN, CDR2 FVKESK. This CDR3 is 14 amino acids long. V dropped 2 bases and J dropped 4 bases, with 11 bases sitting between them. Overall study results and limits: Tumor TCR diversity was below lymph nodes but above nontumor tissue. The lymph node origin of tumor T cells was framed as consistent with a hypothesis, not demonstrated. Luminal-like breast cancer showed significantly greater tumor-nontumor repertoire similarity than basal-like breast cancer did. Findings are consistent with lymph node origin and intratumoral expansion of most tumor T cells.

TCRdb re-derived calls from the multiplex PCR reads in MiXCR, one entry per CDR3 protein. The sample consists of approximately 52,000 distinct CDR3 sequences, less than 55% of them appearing once. The receptor comes from a female donor with breast cancer. Some clones in this sample may be carry-over from other donors' samples. Source material: breast tumor tissue. J is TRBJ1-2 and V is TRBV14; no clear D. CDR3 nucleotides: TGTGCCAGCAGCCAACGGCAATGGAGCTATGGCTACACCTTC. It yields the protein CASSQRQWSYGYTF.